Below, 16 T cell receptor beta chains from the same sample are listed, as sequenced in a study of beta chain features in type 1 diabetes. Sequencing targeted expressed TCRB transcripts, as all isolated RNA had been reverse transcribed. The repertoire was sequenced with immunoSEQ multiplex PCR; TCRdb's copy has only in-frame clones and lacks some. The sample lists about 620,000 clones, roughly a sixth occurring once. Sequenced input: naive CD4+ T cells from blood. Receptors were obtained from a man aged 18 to 29 in good health.

The rearrangement uses TRBV2 and TRBJ1-4; 7 positions agree with TRBD1. The CDR3 consists of 15 residues. Germline CDR1 reads SNHLY; CDR2 reads FYNNEI. V trimming: 3 bases; J trimming: 4 bases; junction bases outside the gene matches: 5. Here the CDR3 DNA reads TGTGCCAGCAGTGATAGGGGGCTTAATAATGAAAAACTGTTTTTT. It translates to CASSDRGLNNEKLFF.

For the CDR3, the DNA is TGTGCCAGCTCACGTTCGGTCGAAGCCAAAAACATTCAGTACTTC. It yields the protein CASSRSVEAKNIQYF. V and J are TRBV18 and TRBJ2-4; D is undetermined. Trimming pared 4 bases from V and 0 bases from J, leaving 10 bases between. The V gene's germline CDR1 is KGHSH and CDR2 LQKENI. The CDR3 runs 15 residues. Full variable domain (outside the CDR3, taken from reference TRBV18 and TRBJ2-4): NAGVMQNPRHLVRRRGQEARLRCSPMKGHSHVYWYRQLPEEGLKFMVYLQKENIIDESGMPKERFSAEFPKEGPSILRIQQVVRGDSAAYFCASSRSVEAKNIQYFGAGTRLSVL.

This clone appeared a few times. The genes are TRBV29-1 and TRBJ2-1; a possible D gene is TRBD2 (6 bases). This CDR3 has 14 amino acids. In germline, CDR1 is SQVTM, CDR2 ANQGSEA. The V end was cut by 4 bases, the J end by 2 bases, with 12 bases between. The CDR3 nucleotides read TGCAGCGTTGGCTATCGACTAGCCTACAATGAGCAGTTCTTC. Protein sequence: CSVGYRLAYNEQFF.

The rearrangement uses TRBV28 and TRBJ2-5; the match to TRBD1 covers 7 bases. The trim removed 5 bases at V and 5 bases at J, leaving 8 bases unmatched. The CDR3 covers 14 residues. Germline loops: CDR1 MDHEN, CDR2 SYDVKM. This CDR3 is CASSPGQPPETQYF. Here the CDR3 DNA reads TGTGCCAGCAGTCCGGGACAGCCGCCGGAGACCCAGTACTTC.

The V call is TRBV18, the J call TRBJ2-7, with TRBD1 identical over 10 bases. The CDR3 runs 15 residues. V was clipped by 0 bases and J by 5 bases; unmatched bases: 4. Germline V gene data show CDR1 as KGHSH and CDR2 as LQKENI. In DNA form, the CDR3 reads TGTGCCAGCTCACCACCGACAGGGGGCTGGCACGAGCAGTACTTC. The encoded protein is CASSPPTGGWHEQYF.

Comments on this clone: The sample holds other DNA sequences that translate to the same CDR3. This chain uses TRBV15 with TRBJ2-7; possibly TRBD1 for D (5 bases). The ends were cut back, 1 base at V and 0 bases at J, with 7 bases in the middle. There are 14 residues in the CDR3. CDR1 and CDR2 from the germline V gene are LNHNV and YYDKDF (reference sequence). CDR3 sequence: CATSRGGNSYEQYF. In DNA form, the CDR3 reads TGTGCCACCAGCAGAGGGGGCAACTCCTACGAGCAGTACTTC.

This clone was counted only a few times. The CDR3 is CASSLEQGVFEQFF. CDR3 nucleotides: TGTGCCAGCAGTCTCGAGCAGGGGGTTTTCGAGCAGTTCTTC. The chain carries TRBV2 and TRBJ2-1; 7 nucleotides agree with TRBD1. J gave up 10 bases and V 5 bases, and 11 bases lay outside the gene matches. CDR1 is SNHLY, CDR2 FYNNEI, per germline. The CDR3 has 14 residues.

The CDR3 protein is CASSISPGSSGNTIYF. The CDR3 DNA follows: TGTGCCAGTAGTATCTCCCCAGGGAGCTCTGGAAACACCATATATTTT. The chain links TRBV19 to TRBJ1-3, with a possible D match to TRBD1 (5 bases). The CDR3 has 16 residues. Germline V gene sequence: CDR1 LNHDA, CDR2 SQIVND (reference sequence). V dropped 3 bases and J dropped 0 bases, with 12 bases sitting between them.

The rearrangement uses TRBV5-1 and TRBJ1-1; D is unclear. This CDR3 spans 14 amino acids. V shed 1 base and J shed 0 bases, with 7 bases lying between them. In germline, CDR1 is SGHRS, CDR2 YFSETQ. DNA of the CDR3: TGCGCCAGCAGCTTGAAACCGGTGAACACTGAAGCTTTCTTT. This sequence encodes CASSLKPVNTEAFF.

This clone was counted only a few times. The rearrangement joins TRBV15 to TRBJ2-5; D may be TRBD2 (6 bases). CDR3 size: 12 residues. From germline, CDR1 is LNHNV and CDR2 YYDKDF (reference sequence). V lost 0 bases to trimming and J lost 9 bases, with 8 bases between them. The CDR3 region is CATSREGGAQYF. As DNA, the CDR3 is TGTGCCACCAGCAGAGAGGGCGGGGCCCAGTACTTC.

The rearrangement uses TRBV14 and TRBJ2-7; D call uncertain. Germline CDR1 is SGHDN and CDR2 is FVKESK. The CDR3 totals 14 residues. The V and J ends lost 2 bases and 2 bases respectively, with 10 bases between them. The CDR3 is CASSQRLPPYEQYF. For the CDR3, the DNA is TGTGCCAGCAGCCAAAGGCTACCTCCCTACGAGCAGTACTTC. Based on the CDR3 plus reference TRBV14 and TRBJ2-7, the full variable domain is EAGVTQFPSHSVIEKGQTVTLRCDPISGHDNLYWYRRVMGKEIKFLLHFVKESKQDESGMPNNRFLAERTGGTYSTLKVQPAELEDSGVYFCASSQRLPPYEQYFGPGTRLTVT.

The sample holds a few counts of this clone. The same CDR3 arises from other DNA sequences in this sample as well. This rearrangement joins TRBV20-1 to TRBJ2-7, with D unclear. The CDR3 runs to 11 residues. CDR1 and CDR2 from the germline V gene are DFQATT and SNEGSKA (reference sequence). V was trimmed by 2 bases and J by 3 bases, leaving 5 bases between them. Here the CDR3 reads CSARSDYEQYF. DNA for the CDR3: TGCAGTGCTAGATCCGACTACGAGCAGTACTTC.

This clone was seen more than once but under ten times. This sequence joins TRBV7-2 and TRBJ2-1, with D possibly TRBD1 on 6 matching bases. Looked up from germline, CDR1 is SGHTA and CDR2 is FQGNSA. The V end lost 2 bases, the J end lost 9 bases, and 8 bases lay between the germline ends. This CDR3 has 12 amino acids. CDR3 loop: CASSLWGREQFF. The CDR3 DNA follows: TGTGCCAGCAGCTTATGGGGGCGTGAGCAGTTCTTC. Complete variable domain (other parts from reference TRBV7-2 and TRBJ2-1): GAGVSQSPSNKVTEKGKDVELRCDPISGHTALYWYRQSLGQGLEFLIYFQGNSAPDKSGLPSDRFSAERTGGSVSTLTIQRTQQEDSAVYLCASSLWGREQFFGPGTRLTVL.

V and J are TRBV19 and TRBJ2-5; 8 positions match TRBD1. The CDR3 is made up of 13 amino acids. The V segment lost 5 bases and the J segment 5 bases; nucleotides outside the gene matches: 4. Looked up from germline, CDR1 is LNHDA and CDR2 is SQIVND (reference sequence). The CDR3 nucleotides are TGTGCCAGTAGTCCCACAGGGGGGGAGACCCAGTACTTC. This sequence encodes CASSPTGGETQYF.

The gene calls are TRBV6-1 and TRBJ2-7, with D possibly TRBD1 on 5 matching bases. Trimming left V 2 bases short and J 5 bases short, with 10 bases between. Per the germline V gene, CDR1 is MNHNS and CDR2 is SASEGT. This CDR3 is built from 13 residues. CDR3 nucleotide sequence: TGTGCCAGCAGTGAAAGCAGGGTCCACGAGCAGTACTTC. Encoded protein: CASSESRVHEQYF.

The chain links TRBV18 to TRBJ1-5, with TRBD1 matching over 7 bases. Losses at the gene ends were 6 bases for V and 4 bases for J; bases not matched to a gene: 6. The CDR3 has 14 residues. CDR1 is KGHSH, CDR2 LQKENI, per germline. As DNA, the CDR3 is TGTGCCAGCTCGCTGGACAGGTATAATCAGCCCCAGCATTTT. Translation: CASSLDRYNQPQHF. Filled out from reference TRBV18 and TRBJ1-5, the complete variable domain reads NAGVMQNPRHLVRRRGQEARLRCSPMKGHSHVYWYRQLPEEGLKFMVYLQKENIIDESGMPKERFSAEFPKEGPSILRIQQVVRGDSAAYFCASSLDRYNQPQHFGDGTRLSIL.